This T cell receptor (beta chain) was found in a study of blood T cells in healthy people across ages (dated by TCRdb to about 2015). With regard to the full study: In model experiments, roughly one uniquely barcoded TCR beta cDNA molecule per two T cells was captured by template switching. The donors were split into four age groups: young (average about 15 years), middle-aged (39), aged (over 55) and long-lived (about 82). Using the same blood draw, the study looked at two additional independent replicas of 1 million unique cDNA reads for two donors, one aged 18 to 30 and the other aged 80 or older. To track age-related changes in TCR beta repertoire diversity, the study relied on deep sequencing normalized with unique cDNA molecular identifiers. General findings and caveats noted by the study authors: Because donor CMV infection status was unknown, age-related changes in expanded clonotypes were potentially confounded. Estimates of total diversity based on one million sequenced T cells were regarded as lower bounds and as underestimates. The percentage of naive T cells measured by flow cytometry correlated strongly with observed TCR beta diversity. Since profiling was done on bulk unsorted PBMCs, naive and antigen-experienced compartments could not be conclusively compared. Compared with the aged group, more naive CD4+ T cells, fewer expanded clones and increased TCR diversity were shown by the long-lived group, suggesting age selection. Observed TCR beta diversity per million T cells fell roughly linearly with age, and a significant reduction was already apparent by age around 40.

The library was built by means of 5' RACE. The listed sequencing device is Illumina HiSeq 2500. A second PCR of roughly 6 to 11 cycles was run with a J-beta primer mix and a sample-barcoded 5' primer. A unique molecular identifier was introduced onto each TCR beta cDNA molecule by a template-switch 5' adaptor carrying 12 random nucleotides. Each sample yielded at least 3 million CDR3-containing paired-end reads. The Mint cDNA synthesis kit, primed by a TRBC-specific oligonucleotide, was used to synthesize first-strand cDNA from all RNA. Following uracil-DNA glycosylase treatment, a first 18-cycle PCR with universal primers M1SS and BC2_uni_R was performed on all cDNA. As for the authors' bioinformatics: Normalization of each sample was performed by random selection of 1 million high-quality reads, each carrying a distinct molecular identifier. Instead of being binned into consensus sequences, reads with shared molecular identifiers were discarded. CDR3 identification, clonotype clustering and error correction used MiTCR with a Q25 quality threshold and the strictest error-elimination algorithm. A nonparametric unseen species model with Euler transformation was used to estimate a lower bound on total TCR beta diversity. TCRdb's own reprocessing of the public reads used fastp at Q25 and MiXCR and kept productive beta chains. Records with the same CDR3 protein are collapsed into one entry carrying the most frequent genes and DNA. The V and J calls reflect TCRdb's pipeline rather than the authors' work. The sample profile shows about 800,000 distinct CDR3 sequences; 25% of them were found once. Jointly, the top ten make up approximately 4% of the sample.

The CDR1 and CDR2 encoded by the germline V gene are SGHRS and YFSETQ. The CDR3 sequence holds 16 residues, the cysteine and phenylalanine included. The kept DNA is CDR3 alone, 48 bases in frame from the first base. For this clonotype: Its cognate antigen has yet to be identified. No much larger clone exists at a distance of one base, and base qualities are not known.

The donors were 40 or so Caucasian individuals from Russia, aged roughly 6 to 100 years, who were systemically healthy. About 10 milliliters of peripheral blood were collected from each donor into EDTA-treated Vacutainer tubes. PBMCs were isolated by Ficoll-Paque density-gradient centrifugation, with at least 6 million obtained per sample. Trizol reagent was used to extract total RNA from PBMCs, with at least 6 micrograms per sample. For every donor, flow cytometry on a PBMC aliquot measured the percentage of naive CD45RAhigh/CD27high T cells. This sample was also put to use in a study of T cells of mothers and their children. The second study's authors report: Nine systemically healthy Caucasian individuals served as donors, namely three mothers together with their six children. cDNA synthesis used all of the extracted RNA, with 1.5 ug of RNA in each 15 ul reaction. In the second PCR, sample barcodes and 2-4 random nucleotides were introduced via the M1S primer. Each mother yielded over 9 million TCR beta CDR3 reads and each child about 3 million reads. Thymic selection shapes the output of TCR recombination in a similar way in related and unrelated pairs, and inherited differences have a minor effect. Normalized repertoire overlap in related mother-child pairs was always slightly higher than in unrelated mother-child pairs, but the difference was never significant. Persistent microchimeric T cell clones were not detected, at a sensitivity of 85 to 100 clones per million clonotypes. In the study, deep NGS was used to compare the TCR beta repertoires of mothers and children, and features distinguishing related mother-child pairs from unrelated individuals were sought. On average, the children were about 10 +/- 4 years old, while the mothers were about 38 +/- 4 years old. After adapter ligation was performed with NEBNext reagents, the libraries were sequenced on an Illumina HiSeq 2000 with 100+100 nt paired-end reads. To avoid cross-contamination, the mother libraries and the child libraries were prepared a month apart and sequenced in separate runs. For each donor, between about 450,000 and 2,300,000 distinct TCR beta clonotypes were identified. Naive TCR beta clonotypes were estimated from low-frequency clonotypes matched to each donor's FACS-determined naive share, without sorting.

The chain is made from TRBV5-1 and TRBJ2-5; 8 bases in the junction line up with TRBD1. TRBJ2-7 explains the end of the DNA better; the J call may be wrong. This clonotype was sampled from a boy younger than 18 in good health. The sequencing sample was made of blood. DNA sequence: TGCGCCAGCAGCTTGGCCCAGACAGGGGCTGGCTACGAGCAGTACTTC. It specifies CASSLAQTGAGYEQYF.